The 25 T cell receptor beta chains below all came from one sample that was sequenced in a study of cytomegalovirus exposure and HLA in healthy donors. PCR amplification relied on 60 Vbeta primers (plus 13 Jbeta primers). Assay used: immunoSEQ multiplex PCR; TCRdb lists only in-frame clones, some missing. The sample data list 95,000 to 150,000 clones. Sequenced material: PBMCs. All receptors come from a man aged 18-30 years in good health and CMV-seronegative.

The rearrangement uses TRBV5-1 and TRBJ1-5, with 9 bases aligning to TRBD1. The junction had 5 bases not matched to a gene; V was cut back by 2 bases and J by 2 bases. Germline V gene data show CDR1 as SGHRS and CDR2 as YFSETQ. The CDR3 consists of 16 residues. CDR3 DNA: TGCGCCAGCAGCTTAACAGGGGGCGACGGCAATCAGCCCCAGCATTTT. Translated, it gives CASSLTGGDGNQPQHF.

This chain links TRBV5-4 with TRBJ2-5; TRBD2 matches 7 bases. The germline V gene has CDR1 SGHNT and CDR2 YYREEE (reference sequence). The J segment lost 0 bases and the V segment lost 4 bases, leaving 9 bases of the junction unmatched. This CDR3 comprises 16 residues. The CDR3 reads CASSPSGGLYQETQYF. The CDR3 DNA is TGTGCCAGCAGCCCCTCGGGGGGTCTGTACCAAGAGACCCAGTACTTC.

The chain recombines TRBV6-1 with TRBJ1-3, with D unclear. V was trimmed by 1 base and J by 3 bases, leaving 7 bases between them. The CDR3 contains 14 residues. The germline gives CDR1 MNHNS, CDR2 SASEGT. The CDR3 region is CASSEVDYGNTIYF. The CDR3 DNA sequence: TGTGCCAGCAGTGAAGTTGACTATGGAAACACCATATATTTT.

V gene TRBV7-9 combines with J gene TRBJ2-3, with 8 bases that match TRBD2. J gave up 5 bases and V 5 bases, and 15 bases lay outside the gene matches. Germline V CDR1 and CDR2: SEHNR, FQNEAQ (reference sequence). The CDR3 extends over 17 amino acids. CDR3 amino acids: CASSVVETSGGVDTQYF. As DNA, the CDR3 is TGTGCCAGCAGCGTAGTAGAAACGAGCGGGGGAGTAGATACGCAGTATTTT.

As for this clone: Sequence at one end of the junction differs from germline and may be a read error. The gene calls are TRBV5-6 and TRBJ2-1; D perhaps matches TRBD2 (5 bases). The germline V gene encodes CDR1 SGHDT and CDR2 YYEEEE. This CDR3 is built from 16 residues. The CDR3 region is CTSSLDVGEIYNEQFF. In nucleotides, the CDR3 is TGTACCAGCAGCTTGGATGTGGGAGAGATCTACAATGAGCAGTTCTTC.

The chain couples TRBV13 to TRBJ2-2; TRBD1 aligns across 9 bases. Germline loops: CDR1 PRHDT, CDR2 FYEKMQ (reference sequence). The CDR3 has 15 residues. The V gene end was trimmed by 4 bases and the J gene end by 4 bases; junction bases not matched to a gene: 4. The DNA of the CDR3 is TGTGCCAGCAGCTACAGGGGGCGCATCACCGGGGAGCTGTTTTTT. This encodes CASSYRGRITGELFF.

The chain joins TRBV29-1 to TRBJ2-1; 8 bases map to TRBD2. J lost 6 bases, V lost 4 bases, and 11 bases had no gene match. The length of the CDR3 is 15 residues. Germline V lookup: CDR1 SQVTM, CDR2 ANQGSEA. The CDR3 protein is CSVVGGYGGGNEQFF. The DNA of the CDR3 is TGCAGCGTTGTTGGGGGCTACGGGGGGGGCAATGAGCAGTTCTTC.

The V call is TRBV7-8, the J call TRBJ2-1; the D gene is possibly TRBD1 (5 bases). CDR1 and CDR2 from the germline V gene are SGHVS and FQNEAQ. There are 12 residues in the CDR3. Trimming shortened V by 4 bases and J by 9 bases, and 10 bases separated the two germline ends. The chain's CDR3 is CASSYYQGEQFF. CDR3 nucleotide sequence: TGTGCCAGCAGCTACTACCAGGGTGAGCAGTTCTTC. The full variable domain, in which reference TRBV7-8 and TRBJ2-1 provide the parts outside the CDR3, is GAGVSQSPRYKVAKRGQDVALRCDPISGHVSLFWYQQALGQGPEFLTYFQNEAQLDKSGLPSDRFFAERPEGSVSTLKIQRTQQEDSAVYLCASSYYQGEQFFGPGTRLTVL.

The V and J genes are TRBV5-6 and TRBJ2-5; D perhaps matches TRBD1 (6 bases). CDR3 length: 14 residues. The germline V and J ends were trimmed by 1 base and 5 bases, with 12 bases remaining between them. The germline CDR1 and CDR2 sequences are SGHDT and YYEEEE. CDR3 sequence: CASSLTGRAETQYF. DNA for the CDR3: TGTGCCAGCAGCTTGACAGGGCGCGCGGAGACCCAGTACTTC.

The chain joins TRBV19 to TRBJ1-6; no clear D. Trimming took 4 bases from V and 9 from J, leaving 16 bases between them. This CDR3 spans 15 amino acids. The germline V gene has CDR1 LNHDA and CDR2 SQIVND (reference sequence). CDR3 nucleotides: TGTGCCAGTAGTACAATACAAAATACCCGTTCACCCCTCCACTTT. Translating it yields CASSTIQNTRSPLHF.

This sequence joins TRBV15 and TRBJ1-5; D is ambiguous. This CDR3 contains 15 residues. Trimming pared 0 bases from V and 3 bases from J, leaving 9 bases between. Germline assignment: CDR1 LNHNV and CDR2 YYDKDF (reference sequence). CDR3 region: CATSRDGQINQPQHF. Written as DNA, the CDR3 is TGTGCCACCAGCAGAGATGGGCAAATCAATCAGCCCCAGCATTTT.

The V call is TRBV7-9, the J call TRBJ1-1, with a possible D match to TRBD1 (5 bases). The V gene lost 5 bases and the J gene lost 4 bases, with 11 bases spanning the gap. CDR1 SEHNR and CDR2 FQNEAQ come from the germline V gene (reference sequence). This CDR3 comprises 13 residues. The CDR3 here is CASSPGGFTEAFF. CDR3 in DNA: TGTGCCAGCAGCCCGGGGGGTTTCACTGAAGCTTTCTTT.

CDR3 sequence reads: CASSGRTVNTEAFF. DNA for the CDR3: TGTGCCAGCAGCGGGCGGACAGTGAACACTGAAGCTTTCTTT. This chain joins TRBV7-9 and TRBJ1-1; D perhaps matches TRBD1 (6 bases). The CDR3 is made up of 14 amino acids. Germline V gives CDR1 SEHNR, CDR2 FQNEAQ (reference sequence). V shed 5 bases and J shed 0 bases, with 10 bases lying between them.

The J gene is TRBJ1-1, the V gene TRBV2; D possibly corresponds to TRBD1 (6 bases). Germline-derived CDR1 and CDR2 are SNHLY and FYNNEI. This CDR3 is 14 amino acids long. Trimming took 6 bases from V and 1 from J, leaving 12 bases between them. The CDR3 sequence is CASRDPTGNTEAFF. In nucleotides, the CDR3 is TGTGCCAGCAGGGACCCGACAGGGAACACTGAAGCTTTCTTT.

The chain couples TRBV30 to TRBJ2-7; the D gene is possibly TRBD2 (7 bases). Trimming cost V 7 bases and J 4 bases, with 20 bases left between them. Germline values: CDR1 GTSNPN, CDR2 SVGIG (reference sequence). CDR3 length: 14 amino acids. CDR3 residues: CAFKRGHSLYEQYF. The CDR3 DNA reads TGTGCCTTCAAGCGGGGACATAGCCTATACGAGCAGTACTTC.

This rearrangement joins TRBV6-1 to TRBJ1-2; D perhaps matches TRBD1 (5 bases). The length of the CDR3 is 14 residues. Germline CDR1 is MNHNS and CDR2 is SASEGT. V gave up 4 bases and J gave up 3 bases, with 12 bases separating them. The CDR3 loop reads CASSAASRDYGYTF. DNA for the CDR3: TGTGCCAGCAGTGCGGCCTCCAGGGACTATGGCTACACCTTC.

The chain is built from TRBV4-2 and TRBJ2-7; tentative D call: TRBD2 (5 bases). The CDR3 has 12 residues. The V end lost 6 bases, the J end lost 2 bases, and 8 bases lay between the germline ends. Per germline, CDR1 LGHNA and CDR2 YNFKEQ. CDR3 in DNA: TGTGCCAGCAGGGGAGCGGCCTACGAGCAGTACTTC. Translating gives CASRGAAYEQYF.

The chain combines TRBV5-1 with TRBJ1-1; 7 positions match TRBD1. V gave up 3 bases and J gave up 4 bases; unmatched junction bases: 6. The CDR3 runs 14 residues. The germline CDR1 and CDR2 sequences are SGHRS and YFSETQ. In DNA form, the CDR3 reads TGCGCCAGCAGCTGGAGACAGGGCGGCACTGAAGCTTTCTTT. The encoded protein is CASSWRQGGTEAFF. The full variable domain, completed using reference TRBV5-1 and TRBJ1-1, is KAGVTQTPRYLIKTRGQQVTLSCSPISGHRSVSWYQQTPGQGLQFLFEYFSETQRNKGNFPGRFSGRQFSNSRSEMNVSTLELGDSALYLCASSWRQGGTEAFFGQGTRLTVV.

V is TRBV5-1 and J is TRBJ1-2; 12 bases fit TRBD1. V shed 0 bases, J shed 8 bases, and the junction held 5 bases outside the gene matches. This CDR3 comprises 15 residues. CDR1 SGHRS and CDR2 YFSETQ come from the germline V gene. This chain's CDR3 is CASSLGDRGPGGYTF. The CDR3, as DNA: TGCGCCAGCAGCTTGGGGGACAGGGGGCCGGGAGGCTACACCTTC.

The chain uses TRBV27 and TRBJ2-1; a possible D gene is TRBD1 (5 bases). Deletions cut 2 bases from V and 8 bases from J, with 16 bases between. This CDR3 spans 15 amino acids. CDR1 MNHEY and CDR2 SMNVEV come from the germline V gene (reference sequence). The CDR3 loop reads CASSLGAGKPHEQFF. The DNA for the CDR3 is TGTGCCAGCAGTTTAGGGGCAGGGAAGCCGCATGAGCAGTTCTTC.

This chain joins TRBV6-6 and TRBJ2-5; no firm D call. TRBJ2-7 matches the DNA end more closely, so the J call is doubtful. Germline-derived CDR1 and CDR2 are MNHNY and SVGAGI (reference sequence). The CDR3 contains 15 residues. Here the CDR3 DNA reads TGTGCCAGCAGTTACGTGGATCGAGCTCACTACGAGCAGTACTTC. This gives the protein CASSYVDRAHYEQYF.

J is TRBJ2-5 and V is TRBV30; tentatively, D is TRBD1 (5 bases). Germline CDR1 and CDR2: GTSNPN and SVGIG (reference sequence). V lost 7 bases, J lost 4 bases, and 16 bases lay in between. The CDR3 covers 13 residues. The CDR3 spells CALIRVGRETQYF. The CDR3 coding sequence is TGTGCCTTAATCAGGGTTGGTAGAGAGACCCAGTACTTC. Supplemented by reference TRBV30 and TRBJ2-5, the full variable domain reads SQTIHQWPATLVQPVGSPLSLECTVEGTSNPNLYWYRQAAGRGLQLLFYSVGIGQISSEVPQNLSASRPQDRQFILSSKKLLLSDSGFYLCALIRVGRETQYFGPGTRLLVL.

This chain joins TRBV6-1 and TRBJ2-4; tentative D call: TRBD1 (5 bases). The germline V gene has CDR1 MNHNS and CDR2 SASEGT. The ends were cut back, 2 bases at V and 0 bases at J, with 14 bases in the middle. This CDR3 comprises 17 residues. CDR3 amino acids: CASSELWGSLAKNIQYF. The CDR3 region has the DNA TGTGCCAGCAGTGAACTATGGGGCAGCTTAGCCAAAAACATTCAGTACTTC.

The chain links TRBV5-1 to TRBJ2-2; 11 nucleotides match TRBD2. V dropped 0 bases and J dropped 7; count of bases not matched to a gene: 14. From germline, CDR1 is SGHRS and CDR2 YFSETQ. CDR3 size: 19 residues. CDR3 in amino acids: CASSLGLAGGSASVGELFF. The CDR3 DNA sequence: TGCGCCAGCAGCTTGGGGCTAGCGGGAGGCTCCGCTAGCGTCGGGGAGCTGTTTTTT.

The chain couples TRBV28 to TRBJ2-1; 14 bases match TRBD2. This CDR3 contains 15 residues. Germline CDR1 MDHEN, CDR2 SYDVKM. V lost 4 bases and J lost 9; bases outside the gene matches: 5. The CDR3 sequence: CASSSGLAGATEQFF. CDR3 nucleotides: TGTGCCAGCAGTTCGGGACTAGCGGGAGCGACTGAGCAGTTCTTC.